Given below is one TCR beta chain in context. What it binds is unknown. This sample is part of a study of vaccination and CD4 T cells after COVID-19. Germline CDR1 and CDR2: LGHNA and YNFKEQ. The CDR3 runs 14 residues. Trimming left V 6 bases short and J 5 bases short, with 16 bases between. Oncomine TCR Beta short-read sequencing was applied to DNA from cultured CD4+ T cells. TCRdb independently ran MiXCR on the PCR reads; one entry per CDR3 protein. In the table there are 7,000 to 10,000 distinct CDR3 sequences, under 20% of which are singletons. Findings and caveats of the study: Nearly all convalescent vaccine-specific clones, 304 of 307, recognized only SARS-CoV-2 spike.

This sample's treatment: 10-day PBMC culture with coronavirus spike peptide pools or control peptides (ViraFEST assay). PBMCs were cultured at fewer than 2.5 million per well with approximately 9.4 IU/ml IL-2 and about 10 ug/ml peptide pools. Negative selection recovered the CD4+ T cells once they had spent around 11 days in culture. Source: CD4+ T cells from blood, cultured in vitro, taken after SARS-CoV-2 vaccination. This receptor was taken from a human donor who had recovered from COVID-19. J is TRBJ2-5 and V is TRBV4-2; no definite D call. In nucleotides, the CDR3 is TGTGCCAGCAGTCTGGACCACTCGAGCGAGACCCAGTACTTC. Its translation: CASSLDHSSETQYF.